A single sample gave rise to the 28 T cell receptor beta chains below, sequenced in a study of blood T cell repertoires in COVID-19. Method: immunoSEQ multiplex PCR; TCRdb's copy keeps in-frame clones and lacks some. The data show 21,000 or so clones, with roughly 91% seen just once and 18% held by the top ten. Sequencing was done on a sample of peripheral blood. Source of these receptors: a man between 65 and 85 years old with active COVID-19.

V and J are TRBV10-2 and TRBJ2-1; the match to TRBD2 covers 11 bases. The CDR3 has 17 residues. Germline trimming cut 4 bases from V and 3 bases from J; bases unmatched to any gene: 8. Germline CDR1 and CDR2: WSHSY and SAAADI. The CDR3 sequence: CASSGQPGLAVYNEQFF. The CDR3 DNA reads TGCGCCAGCAGTGGGCAACCGGGACTAGCGGTCTACAATGAGCAGTTCTTC.

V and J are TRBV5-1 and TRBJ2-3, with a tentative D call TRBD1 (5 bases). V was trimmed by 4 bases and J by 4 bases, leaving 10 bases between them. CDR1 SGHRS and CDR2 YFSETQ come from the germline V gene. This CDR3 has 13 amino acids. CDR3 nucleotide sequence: TGCGCCAGCAGCAACGCAGGGTCAGATACGCAGTATTTT. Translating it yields CASSNAGSDTQYF.

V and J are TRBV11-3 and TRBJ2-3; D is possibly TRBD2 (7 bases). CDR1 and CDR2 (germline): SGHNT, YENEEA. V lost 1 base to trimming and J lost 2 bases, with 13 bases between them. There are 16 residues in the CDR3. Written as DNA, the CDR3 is TGTGCCAGCAGCTTAGCTGCGGGGGCGATCACAGATACGCAGTATTTT. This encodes CASSLAAGAITDTQYF.

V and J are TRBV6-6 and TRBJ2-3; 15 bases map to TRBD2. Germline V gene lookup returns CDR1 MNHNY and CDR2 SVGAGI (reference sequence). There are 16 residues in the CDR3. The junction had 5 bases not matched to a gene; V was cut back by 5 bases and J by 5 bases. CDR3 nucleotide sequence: TGTGCCAGCAGTGGACTAGCGGGAGGGTATATAGATACGCAGTATTTT. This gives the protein CASSGLAGGYIDTQYF.

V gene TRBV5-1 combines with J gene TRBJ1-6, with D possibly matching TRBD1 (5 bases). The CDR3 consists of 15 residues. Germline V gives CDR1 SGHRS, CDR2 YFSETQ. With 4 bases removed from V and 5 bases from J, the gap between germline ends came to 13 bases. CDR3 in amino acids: CASSLNGGDNSPLHF. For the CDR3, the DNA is TGCGCCAGCAGCCTGAATGGGGGGGATAATTCACCCCTCCACTTT. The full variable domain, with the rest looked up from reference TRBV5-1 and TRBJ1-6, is KAGVTQTPRYLIKTRGQQVTLSCSPISGHRSVSWYQQTPGQGLQFLFEYFSETQRNKGNFPGRFSGRQFSNSRSEMNVSTLELGDSALYLCASSLNGGDNSPLHFGNGTRLTVT.

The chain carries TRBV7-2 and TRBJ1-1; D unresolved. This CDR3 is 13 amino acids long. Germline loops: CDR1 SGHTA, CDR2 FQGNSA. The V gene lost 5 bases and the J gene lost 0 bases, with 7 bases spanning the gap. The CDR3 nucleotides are TGTGCCAGCAGCCCCTTTATGAACACTGAAGCTTTCTTT. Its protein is CASSPFMNTEAFF.

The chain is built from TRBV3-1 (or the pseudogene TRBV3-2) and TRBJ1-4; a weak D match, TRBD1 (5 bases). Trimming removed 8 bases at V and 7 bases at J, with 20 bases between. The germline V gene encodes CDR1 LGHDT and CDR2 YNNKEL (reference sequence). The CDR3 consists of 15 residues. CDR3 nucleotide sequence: TGTGCCAGCTCCCAAGCCCGGGGGGTTGGTGAAAAACTGTTTTTT. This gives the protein CASSQARGVGEKLFF.

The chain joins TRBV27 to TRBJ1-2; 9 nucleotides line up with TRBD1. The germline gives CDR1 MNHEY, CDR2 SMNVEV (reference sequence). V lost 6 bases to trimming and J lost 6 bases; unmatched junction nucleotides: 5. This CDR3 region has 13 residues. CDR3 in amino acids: CASSRWTGDGYTF. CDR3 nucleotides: TGTGCCAGCAGCCGATGGACAGGGGATGGCTACACCTTC.

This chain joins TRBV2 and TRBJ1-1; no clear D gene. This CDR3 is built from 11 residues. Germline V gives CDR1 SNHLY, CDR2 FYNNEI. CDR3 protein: CARMGGTEAFF. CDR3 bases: TGTGCGCGCATGGGAGGGACTGAAGCTTTCTTT.

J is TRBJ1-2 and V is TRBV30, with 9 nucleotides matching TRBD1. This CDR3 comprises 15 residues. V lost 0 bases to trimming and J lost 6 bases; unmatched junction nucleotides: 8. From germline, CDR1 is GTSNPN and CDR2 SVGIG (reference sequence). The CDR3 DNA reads TGTGCCTGGAGTGTACCTGGACAGGGGAAAGATGGCTACACCTTC. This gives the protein CAWSVPGQGKDGYTF.

The CDR3 sequence is CASSLVSGTDPGELFF. The CDR3 nucleotides are TGTGCCAGCAGCTTAGTTAGCGGGACTGACCCCGGGGAGCTGTTTTTT. The chain employs TRBV7-2 and TRBJ2-2, with TRBD2 identical over 8 bases. J was trimmed by 6 bases and V by 1 base; bases with no gene match: 7. The germline V gene encodes CDR1 SGHTA and CDR2 FQGNSA. This CDR3 has 16 amino acids.

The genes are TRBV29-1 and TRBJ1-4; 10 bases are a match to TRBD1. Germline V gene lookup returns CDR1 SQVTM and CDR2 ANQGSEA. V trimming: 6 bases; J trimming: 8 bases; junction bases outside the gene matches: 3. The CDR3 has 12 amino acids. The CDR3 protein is CSVGGQGEKLFF. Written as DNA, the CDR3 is TGCAGCGTGGGGGGACAGGGGGAAAAACTGTTTTTT.

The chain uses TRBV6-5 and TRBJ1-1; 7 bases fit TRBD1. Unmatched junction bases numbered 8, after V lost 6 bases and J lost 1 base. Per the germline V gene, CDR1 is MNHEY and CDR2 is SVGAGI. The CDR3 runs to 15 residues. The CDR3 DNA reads TGTGCCAGCAGGGCCCAGGGGACAGAGAACACTGAAGCTTTCTTT. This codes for CASRAQGTENTEAFF.

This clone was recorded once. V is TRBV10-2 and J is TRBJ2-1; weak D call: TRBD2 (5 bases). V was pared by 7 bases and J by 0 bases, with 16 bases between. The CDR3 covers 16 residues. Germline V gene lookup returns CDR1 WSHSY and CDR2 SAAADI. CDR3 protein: CASIPMGSFSYNEQFF. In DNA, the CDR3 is TGCGCCAGCATCCCCATGGGGAGCTTCTCCTACAATGAGCAGTTCTTC.

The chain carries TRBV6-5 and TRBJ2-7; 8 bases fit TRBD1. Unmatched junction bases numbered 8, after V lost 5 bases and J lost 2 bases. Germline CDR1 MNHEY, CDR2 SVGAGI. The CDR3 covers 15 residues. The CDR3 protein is CASSLIDRGAYEQYF. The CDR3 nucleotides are TGTGCCAGCAGTCTGATCGACAGGGGTGCCTACGAGCAGTACTTC.

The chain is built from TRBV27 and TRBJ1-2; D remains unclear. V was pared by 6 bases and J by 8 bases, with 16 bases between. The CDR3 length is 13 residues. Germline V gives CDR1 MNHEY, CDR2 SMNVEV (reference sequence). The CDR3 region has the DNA TGTGCCAGCAGGAACACCGCCCTTAAGGGCTACACCTTC. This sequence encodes CASRNTALKGYTF.

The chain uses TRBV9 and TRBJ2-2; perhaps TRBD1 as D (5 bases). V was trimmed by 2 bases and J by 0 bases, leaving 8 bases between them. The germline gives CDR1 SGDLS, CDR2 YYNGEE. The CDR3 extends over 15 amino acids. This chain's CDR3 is CASSVGHANTGELFF. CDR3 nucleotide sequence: TGTGCCAGCAGCGTTGGACATGCGAACACCGGGGAGCTGTTTTTT.

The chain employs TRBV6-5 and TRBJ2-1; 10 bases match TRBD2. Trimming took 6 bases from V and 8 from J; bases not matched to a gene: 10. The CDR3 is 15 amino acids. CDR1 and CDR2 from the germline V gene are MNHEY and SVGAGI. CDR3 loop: CASSYVSSGGYEQFF. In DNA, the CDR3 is TGTGCCAGCAGCTATGTATCTAGCGGGGGCTATGAGCAGTTCTTC.

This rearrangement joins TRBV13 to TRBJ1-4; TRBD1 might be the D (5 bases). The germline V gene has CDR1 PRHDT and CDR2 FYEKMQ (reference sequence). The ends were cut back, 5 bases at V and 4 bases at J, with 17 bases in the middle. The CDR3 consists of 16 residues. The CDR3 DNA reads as TGTGCCAGCAGCCCAGGGCAAGCTCCGGTTAATGAAAAACTGTTTTTT. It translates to CASSPGQAPVNEKLFF.

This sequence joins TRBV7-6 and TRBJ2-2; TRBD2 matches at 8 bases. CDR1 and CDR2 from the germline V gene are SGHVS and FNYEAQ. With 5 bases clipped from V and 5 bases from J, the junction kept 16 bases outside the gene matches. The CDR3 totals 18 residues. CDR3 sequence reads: CASSALSMLAGVTGELFF. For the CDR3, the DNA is TGTGCCAGCAGCGCCCTTAGTATGCTAGCGGGTGTGACCGGGGAGCTGTTTTTT.

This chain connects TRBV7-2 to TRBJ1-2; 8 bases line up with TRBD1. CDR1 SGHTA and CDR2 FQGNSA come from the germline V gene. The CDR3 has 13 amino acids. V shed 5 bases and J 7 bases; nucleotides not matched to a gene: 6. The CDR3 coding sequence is TGTGCCAGCAGCCCAGGACAGGGTGTTGGCTACACCTTC. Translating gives CASSPGQGVGYTF.

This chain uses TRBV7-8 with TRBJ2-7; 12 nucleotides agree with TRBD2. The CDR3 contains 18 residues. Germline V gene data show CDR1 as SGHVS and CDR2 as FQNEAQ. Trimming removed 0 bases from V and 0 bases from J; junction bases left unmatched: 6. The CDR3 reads CASSLAGLAGGSSYEQYF. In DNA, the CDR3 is TGTGCCAGCAGCTTAGCCGGTCTAGCGGGAGGGTCCTCCTACGAGCAGTACTTC. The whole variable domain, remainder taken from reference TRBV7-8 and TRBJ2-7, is GAGVSQSPRYKVAKRGQDVALRCDPISGHVSLFWYQQALGQGPEFLTYFQNEAQLDKSGLPSDRFFAERPEGSVSTLKIQRTQQEDSAVYLCASSLAGLAGGSSYEQYFGPGTRLTVT.

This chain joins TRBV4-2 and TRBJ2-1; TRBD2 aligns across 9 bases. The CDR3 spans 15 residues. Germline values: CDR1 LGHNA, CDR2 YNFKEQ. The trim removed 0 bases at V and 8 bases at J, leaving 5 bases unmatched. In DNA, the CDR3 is TGTGCCAGCAGCCAAGACTTAGCGGGAGTTTATGAGCAGTTCTTC. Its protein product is CASSQDLAGVYEQFF.

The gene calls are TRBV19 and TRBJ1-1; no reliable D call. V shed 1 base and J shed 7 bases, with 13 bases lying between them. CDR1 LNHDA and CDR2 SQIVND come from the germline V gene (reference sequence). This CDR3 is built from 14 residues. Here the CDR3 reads CASSIGEGGFEAFF. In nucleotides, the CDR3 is TGTGCCAGTAGTATAGGTGAGGGCGGTTTTGAAGCTTTCTTT.

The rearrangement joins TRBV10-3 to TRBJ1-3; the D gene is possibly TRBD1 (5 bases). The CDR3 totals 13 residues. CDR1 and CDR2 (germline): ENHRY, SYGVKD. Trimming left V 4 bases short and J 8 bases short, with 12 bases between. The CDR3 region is CAISASGGDTIYF. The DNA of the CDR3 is TGTGCCATCAGTGCCAGTGGGGGGGACACCATATATTTT.

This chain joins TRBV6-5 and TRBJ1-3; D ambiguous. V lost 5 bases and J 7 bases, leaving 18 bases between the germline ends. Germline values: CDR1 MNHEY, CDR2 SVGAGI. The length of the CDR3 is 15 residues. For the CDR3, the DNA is TGTGCCAGCAGTCGACTCCCTCCGTCAATTAACACCATATATTTT. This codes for CASSRLPPSINTIYF.

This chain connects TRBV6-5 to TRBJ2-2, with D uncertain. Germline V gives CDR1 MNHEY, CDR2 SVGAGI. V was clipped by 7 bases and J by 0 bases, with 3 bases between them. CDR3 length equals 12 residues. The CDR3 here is CASKPNTGELFF. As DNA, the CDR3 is TGTGCCAGCAAGCCGAACACCGGGGAGCTGTTTTTT.

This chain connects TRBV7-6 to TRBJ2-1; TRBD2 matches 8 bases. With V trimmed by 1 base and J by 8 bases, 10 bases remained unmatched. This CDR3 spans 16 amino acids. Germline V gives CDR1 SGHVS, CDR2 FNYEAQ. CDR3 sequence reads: CASSLGGFSGADEQFF. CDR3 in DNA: TGTGCCAGCAGCTTAGGGGGTTTTAGCGGGGCCGATGAGCAGTTCTTC.